The entry that follows covers one T cell receptor beta chain sequence. Its antigen remains unknown. This CDR3 contains 18 residues. Germline V gene sequence: CDR1 LGHNA, CDR2 YSLEER. The V end lost 3 bases, the J end lost 3 bases, and 23 bases lay between the germline ends. The data are from a study of T cells after yellow fever vaccination. 5'RACE template switching generated TCR cDNA, adding a universal primer site and UMIs. TCRdb re-analysed the 5' RACE reads in MiXCR, keeping a single row per CDR3 protein. Here the sample spans more than 450,000 distinct CDR3 sequences, less than 25% being singletons. Study-wide results and caveats: Primary-vaccination clones mostly resurfaced post-booster (approximately 96% CD4, 75% to 90% CD8). Contamination of FACS-sorted repertoires by abundant clonotypes from the bulk population could occur. Clonotypes appearing in both CD4 and CD8 compartments existed, and their share was small.

The sequencing here drew on PBMCs, taken roughly 20 days after the first yellow fever vaccination. The TCR comes from a man aged 18 to 35 who received the YFV17D yellow fever vaccine. This sequence joins TRBV4-3 and TRBJ1-1; D is unclear. The CDR3 here is CASSHLKSQPRPDTEAFF. In DNA form, the CDR3 reads TGCGCCAGCAGCCACCTAAAATCTCAACCCCGTCCGGACACTGAAGCTTTCTTT.